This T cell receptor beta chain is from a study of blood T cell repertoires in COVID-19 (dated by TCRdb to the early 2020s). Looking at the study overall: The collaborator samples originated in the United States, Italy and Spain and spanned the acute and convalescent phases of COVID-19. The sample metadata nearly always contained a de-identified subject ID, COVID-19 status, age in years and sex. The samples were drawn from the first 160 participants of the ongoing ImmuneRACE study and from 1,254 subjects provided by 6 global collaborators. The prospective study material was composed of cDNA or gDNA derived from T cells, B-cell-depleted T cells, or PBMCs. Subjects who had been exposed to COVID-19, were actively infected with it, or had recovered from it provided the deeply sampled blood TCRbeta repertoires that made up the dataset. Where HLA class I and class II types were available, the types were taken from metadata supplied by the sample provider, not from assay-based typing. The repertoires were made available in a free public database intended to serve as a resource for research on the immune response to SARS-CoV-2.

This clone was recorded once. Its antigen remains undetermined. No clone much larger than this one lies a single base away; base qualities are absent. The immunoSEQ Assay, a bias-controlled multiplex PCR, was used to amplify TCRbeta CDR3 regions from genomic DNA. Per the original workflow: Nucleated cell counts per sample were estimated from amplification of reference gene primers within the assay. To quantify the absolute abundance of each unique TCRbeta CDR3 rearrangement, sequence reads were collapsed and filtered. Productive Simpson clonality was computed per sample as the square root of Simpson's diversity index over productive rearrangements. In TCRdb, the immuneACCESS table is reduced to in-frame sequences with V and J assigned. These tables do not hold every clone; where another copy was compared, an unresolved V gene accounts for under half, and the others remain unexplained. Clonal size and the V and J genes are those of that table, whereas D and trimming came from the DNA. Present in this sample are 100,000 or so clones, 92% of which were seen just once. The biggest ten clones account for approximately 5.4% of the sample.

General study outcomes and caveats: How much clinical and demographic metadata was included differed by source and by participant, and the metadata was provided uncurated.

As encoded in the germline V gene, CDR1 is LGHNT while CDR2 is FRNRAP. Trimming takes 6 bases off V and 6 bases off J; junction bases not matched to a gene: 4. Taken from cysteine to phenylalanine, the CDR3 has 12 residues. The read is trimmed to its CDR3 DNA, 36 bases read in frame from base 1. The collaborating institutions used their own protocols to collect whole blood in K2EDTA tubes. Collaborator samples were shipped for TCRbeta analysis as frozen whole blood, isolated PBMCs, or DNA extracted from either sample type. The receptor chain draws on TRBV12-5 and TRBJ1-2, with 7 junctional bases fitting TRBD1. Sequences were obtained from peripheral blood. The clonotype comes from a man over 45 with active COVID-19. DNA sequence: TGTGCTAGTGGCCTAGGGACAGATGGCTACACCTTC. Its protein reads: CASGLGTDGYTF.